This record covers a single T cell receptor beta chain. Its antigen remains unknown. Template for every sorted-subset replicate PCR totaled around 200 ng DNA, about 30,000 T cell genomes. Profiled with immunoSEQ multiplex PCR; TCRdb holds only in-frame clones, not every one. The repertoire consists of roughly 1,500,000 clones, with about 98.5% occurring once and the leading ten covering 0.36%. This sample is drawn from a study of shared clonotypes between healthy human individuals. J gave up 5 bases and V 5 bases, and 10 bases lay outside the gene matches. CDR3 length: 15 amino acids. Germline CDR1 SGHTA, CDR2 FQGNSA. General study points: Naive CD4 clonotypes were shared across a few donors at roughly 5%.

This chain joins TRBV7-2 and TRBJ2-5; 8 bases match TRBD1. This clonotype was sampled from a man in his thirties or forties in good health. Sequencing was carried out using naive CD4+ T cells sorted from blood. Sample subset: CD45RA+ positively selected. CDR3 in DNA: TGTGCCAGCAGCCAAGATGCGACAGGGGTGGAGACCCAGTACTTC. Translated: CASSQDATGVETQYF.